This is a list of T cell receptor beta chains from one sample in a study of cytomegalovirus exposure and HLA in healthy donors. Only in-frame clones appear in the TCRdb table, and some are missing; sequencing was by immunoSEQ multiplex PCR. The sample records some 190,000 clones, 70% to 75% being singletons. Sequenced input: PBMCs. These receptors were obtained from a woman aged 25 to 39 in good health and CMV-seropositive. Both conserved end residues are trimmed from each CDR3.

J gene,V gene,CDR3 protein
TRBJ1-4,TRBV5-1,ASSLGSGGLEKLF
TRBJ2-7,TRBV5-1,ASSFGERTGRDEQY
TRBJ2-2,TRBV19,ASRAGTNTGELF
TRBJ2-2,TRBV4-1,ASSQDLSGELF
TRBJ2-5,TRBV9,ASSVLAGEETQY
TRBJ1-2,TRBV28,ASSLTGSGGALGYT
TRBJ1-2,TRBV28,ASSWDRGLRSYT
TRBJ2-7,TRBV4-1,ASSWDSGSYEQY
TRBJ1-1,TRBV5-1,ASSLTGGSSTEAF
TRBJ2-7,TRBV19,ASSPIGLAGKQY
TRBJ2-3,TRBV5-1,ASSLELAGGSDTQY
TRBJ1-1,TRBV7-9,ASSPDRANTEAF
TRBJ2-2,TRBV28,ASSSLGHGELF
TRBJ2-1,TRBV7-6,ASSLNVRQGSEQF
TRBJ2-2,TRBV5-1,ASRDTNTGELF
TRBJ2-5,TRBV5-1,ASSTTGGQETQY
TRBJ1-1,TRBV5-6,ASSPGGGWDTEAF
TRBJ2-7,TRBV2,ASSYPTSGSSEISYEQY
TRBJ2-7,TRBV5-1,ASRKSGRAINEQY
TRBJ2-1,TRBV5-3,ARSEVGGEYNEQF
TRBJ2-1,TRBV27,ASSFGAGHYNEQF
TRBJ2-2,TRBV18,ASSPTSGGTNTGELF